This TCR beta chain originates from a study of blood T cells in healthy people across ages. Study conclusions and caveats: It was not known whether donors were CMV positive (a possible confounder of expanded clonotype changes). The unsorted PBMCs prevented any conclusive comparison of naive versus antigen-experienced cells.

It was with a sample-barcoded 5' primer and a J-beta primer mix that a second PCR of roughly 7 to 12 cycles was run. MiXCR, applied by TCRdb to the 5' RACE reads, yields one record per CDR3 protein. This sample carries 1 million or so distinct CDR3 sequences, 35% to 55% of them seen once, and the ten largest clones take 18%. The germline gives CDR1 SGDLS, CDR2 YYNGEE. This CDR3 spans 15 amino acids. V lost 4 bases and J lost 1; bases outside the gene matches: 8. This clonotype was seen a few times. Its antigen is not known. Sequencing was performed on blood. The chain links TRBV9 to TRBJ2-7; 7 nucleotides align to TRBD2. The receptor was derived from a woman aged 60 to 75 in good health. The CDR3 loop reads CASSPLSSGSYEQYF. The CDR3 nucleotides are TGTGCCAGCAGCCCCCTCTCTAGCGGATCCTACGAGCAGTACTTC.